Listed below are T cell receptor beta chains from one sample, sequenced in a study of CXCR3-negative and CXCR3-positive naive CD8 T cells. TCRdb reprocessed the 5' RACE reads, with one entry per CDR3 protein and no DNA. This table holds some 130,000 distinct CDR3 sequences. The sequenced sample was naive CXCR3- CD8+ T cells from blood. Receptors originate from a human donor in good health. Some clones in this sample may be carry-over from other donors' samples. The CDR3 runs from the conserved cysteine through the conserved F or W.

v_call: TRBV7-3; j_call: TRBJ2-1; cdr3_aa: CASSLLHSAYNEQFF
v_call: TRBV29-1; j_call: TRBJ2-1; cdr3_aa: CSVEEGATAYYNEQFF
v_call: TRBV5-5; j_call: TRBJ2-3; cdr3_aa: CASSSIGTDTQYF
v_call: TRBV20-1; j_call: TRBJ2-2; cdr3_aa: CSARDRGAGELFF
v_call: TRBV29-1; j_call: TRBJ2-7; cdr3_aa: CSVGDRTYEQYF
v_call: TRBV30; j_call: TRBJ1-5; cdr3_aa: CAWSLLPGSRDQPQHF
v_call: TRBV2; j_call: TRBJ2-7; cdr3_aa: CASGRLAGGISYEQYF
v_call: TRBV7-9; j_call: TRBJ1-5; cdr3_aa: CASSPTGSNQPQHF
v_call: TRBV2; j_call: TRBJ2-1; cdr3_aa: CASSDEGAYSYNEQFF
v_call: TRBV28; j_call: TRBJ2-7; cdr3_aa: CASSLFAGGTYEQYF
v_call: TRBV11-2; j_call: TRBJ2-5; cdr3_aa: CASSLVGGPQETQYF
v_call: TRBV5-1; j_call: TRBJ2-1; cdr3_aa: CASSATGIGAYNEQFF
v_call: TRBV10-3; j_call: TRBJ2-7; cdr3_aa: CAISDPGQAMYEQYF
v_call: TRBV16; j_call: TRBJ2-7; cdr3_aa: CASSHGSSYEQYF
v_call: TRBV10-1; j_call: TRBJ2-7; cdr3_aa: CASLFVDRGGPYEQYF
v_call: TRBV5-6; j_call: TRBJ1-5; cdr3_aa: CASSLRQGGLNQPQHF
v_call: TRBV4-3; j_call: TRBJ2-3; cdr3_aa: CASSPLTGTADTQYF
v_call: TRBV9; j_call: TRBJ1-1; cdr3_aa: CASSHLQGEEVTEAFF
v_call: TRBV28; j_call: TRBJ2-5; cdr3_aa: CASSLPTSGQGAKETQYF
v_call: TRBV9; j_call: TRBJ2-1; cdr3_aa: CASSEVDHYNEQFF
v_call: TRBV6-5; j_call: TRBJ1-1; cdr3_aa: CASSSSGGYQNTEAFF
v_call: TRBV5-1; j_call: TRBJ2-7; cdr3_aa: CASSLLAGADEQYF
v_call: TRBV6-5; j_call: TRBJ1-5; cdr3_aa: CASSPDSNSNQPQHF
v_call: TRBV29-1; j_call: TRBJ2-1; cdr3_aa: CSVEKSGSEQFF
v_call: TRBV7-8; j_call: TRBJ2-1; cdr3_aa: CASSVPGTSVVNEQFF
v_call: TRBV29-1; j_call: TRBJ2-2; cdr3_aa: CSVRGSGTENTGELFF
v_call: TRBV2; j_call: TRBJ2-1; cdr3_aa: CASKEGGSSYNEQFF
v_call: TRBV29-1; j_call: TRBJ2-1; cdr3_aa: CSVLAGGVNEQFF
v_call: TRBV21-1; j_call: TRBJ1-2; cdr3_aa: CASSNQTRRGYTF
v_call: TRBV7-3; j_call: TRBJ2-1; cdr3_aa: CASSAQGNEQFF
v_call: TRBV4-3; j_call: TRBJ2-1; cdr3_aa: CASSQFRTPHKQFF
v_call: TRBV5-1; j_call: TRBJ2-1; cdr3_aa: CASSATGTGAYNEQFF
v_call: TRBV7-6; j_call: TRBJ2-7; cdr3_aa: CASSAVGTYEQYF
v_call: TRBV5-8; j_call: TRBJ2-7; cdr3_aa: CASSLAPDLTYEQYF
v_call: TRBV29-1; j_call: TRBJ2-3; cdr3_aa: CSVDGEGGADTQYF
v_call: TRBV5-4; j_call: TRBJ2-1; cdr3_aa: CASSFGTGGPDEQFF
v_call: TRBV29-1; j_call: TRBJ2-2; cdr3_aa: CSVVTNTGELFF
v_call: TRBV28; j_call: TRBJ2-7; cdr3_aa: CASSYRSSGYEQYF
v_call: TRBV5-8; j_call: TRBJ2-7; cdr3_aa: CASSLEHPYEQYF
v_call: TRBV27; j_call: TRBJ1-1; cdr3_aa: CASSLMGEVSTEAFF
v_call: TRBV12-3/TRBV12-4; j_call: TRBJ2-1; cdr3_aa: CASSSDRESDLEQFF
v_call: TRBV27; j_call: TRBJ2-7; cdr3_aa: CASRPDPSRYEQYF
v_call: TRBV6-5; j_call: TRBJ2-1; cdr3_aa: CASSSTTGSSYNEQFF
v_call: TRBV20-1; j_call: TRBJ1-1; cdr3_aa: CSATREVEAFF
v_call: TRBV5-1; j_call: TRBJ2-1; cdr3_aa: CASRKYSGYNEQFF
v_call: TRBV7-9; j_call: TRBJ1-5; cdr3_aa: CASSKSTENNQPQHF